Listed here are 14 T cell receptor beta chains from one sample, sequenced in a study of T cells in Graves' hyperthyroidism and ophthalmopathy (dated by TCRdb to between 2017 and 2020). Libraries were made using multiplex PCR. The instrument given in TCRdb is Illumina HiSeq 2000. The TCR beta CDR3 regions were amplified from the RNA transcripts. For the first round of RT-PCR on the TCR CDR3, the HTBI primer set was used together with the Qiagen OneStep RT-PCR kit. TCRdb reanalyzed the raw reads on its own, using fastp at Q25 for trimming and MiXCR for clone calling, and kept in-frame beta chains. CDR3 protein sequences are deduplicated, and each keeps its most common genes and DNA. In all, the sample holds hundreds of thousands of distinct CDR3 sequences, and less than 45% of those were seen once. Approximately 6.8% of the sample is taken by the ten largest. Input material: peripheral blood or thyroid tissue (not recorded which). Source of these receptors: an adult man with Graves' disease, either hyperthyroidism or ophthalmopathy (not recorded which).

This sequence joins TRBV7-8 and TRBJ2-5, with 14 bases fitting TRBD2. The CDR3 runs 17 residues. With V trimmed by 3 bases and J by 4 bases, 7 bases remained unmatched. Germline V lookup: CDR1 SGHVS, CDR2 FQNEAQ. DNA of the CDR3: TGTGCCAGCAGCTTGGGACTAGCGGGAGAACGAGGAGAGACCCAGTACTTC. Encoded protein: CASSLGLAGERGETQYF.

The chain carries TRBV29-1 and TRBJ1-2; 8 positions match TRBD1. The CDR3 totals 13 residues. Trimming took 8 bases from V and 8 from J; bases not matched to a gene: 13. Germline V lookup: CDR1 SQVTM, CDR2 ANQGSEA. This CDR3 reads CSLLPGQEWGYTF. The CDR3, as DNA: TGCAGCCTGCTCCCGGGACAGGAATGGGGCTACACCTTC.

This clonotype was recorded at least ten times. The J gene is TRBJ2-6, the V gene TRBV10-3; 10 bases are a match to TRBD1. The ends lost 3 bases at V and 2 bases at J; junction bases unmatched: 10. The CDR3 is 19 residues long. Germline CDR1 is ENHRY and CDR2 is SYGVKD. The CDR3 sequence is CAISDPDRGRYTGANVLTF. The CDR3 DNA sequence: TGTGCCATCAGTGACCCAGACAGGGGGCGCTATACTGGGGCCAACGTCCTGACTTTC.

This clonotype was detected only once. Possible read error: a much larger clone is one base away. The genes are TRBV25-1 and TRBJ1-2, with 7 nucleotides matching TRBD1. The CDR3 sequence is 16 residues long. The germline CDR1 and CDR2 sequences are MGHDK and SYGVNS. The CDR3 DNA reads TGTGCCAGCAGTGAATTATTTAATCCTGGGATAGGGGGCTGCACCTTC. Its protein product is CASSELFNPGIGGCTF.

The chain joins TRBV19 to TRBJ1-5; TRBD1 matches at 8 bases. The CDR3 has 15 amino acids. Trimming cost V 6 bases and J 1 base; bases outside gene matches: 5. Germline V gives CDR1 LNHDA, CDR2 SQIVND (reference sequence). The CDR3 reads CASRQGVGSNQPQHF. The CDR3 DNA reads TGTGCCAGTAGACAGGGGGTTGGGAGCAATCAGCCCCAGCATTTT.

The chain links TRBV9 to TRBJ1-2; TRBD1 matches at 10 bases. Losses at the gene ends were 3 bases for V and 3 bases for J; bases not matched to a gene: 5. Germline V gene data show CDR1 as SGDLS and CDR2 as YYNGEE. The CDR3 runs 15 residues. CDR3 in DNA: TGTGCCAGCAGCGCGGACAGGGGGGTTTACTATGGCTACACCTTC. It translates to CASSADRGVYYGYTF. Together with reference TRBV9 and TRBJ1-2, the CDR3 gives the full variable domain: DSGVTQTPKHLITATGQRVTLRCSPRSGDLSVYWYQQSLDQGLQFLIQYYNGEERAKGNILERFSAQQFPDLHSELNLSSLELGDSALYFCASSADRGVYYGYTFGSGTRLTVV.

In this sample, this clonotype turned up once. The chain joins TRBV24-1 to TRBJ1-2; the D is unclear. V lost 4 bases and J lost 4, with 9 bases in between. The length of the CDR3 is 13 residues. From germline, CDR1 is KGHDR and CDR2 SFDVKD. The CDR3 is CATSDGRTYGYTF. CDR3 sequence (DNA): TGTGCCACCAGTGACGGGAGGACCTATGGCTACACCTTC.

This clonotype occurred many times. The V gene is TRBV29-1, the J gene TRBJ1-2; 7 bases line up with TRBD1. The germline V gene encodes CDR1 SQVTM and CDR2 ANQGSEA. V dropped 2 bases and J dropped 4; count of bases not matched to a gene: 1. The CDR3 contains 12 residues. CDR3 coding DNA: TGCAGCGTTGAAACAGGGGTCTATGGCTACACCTTC. This translates into CSVETGVYGYTF.

The genes are TRBV7-6 and TRBJ1-5, with 9 bases identical to TRBD1. Trimming took 5 bases from V and 0 from J; bases not matched to a gene: 11. The CDR3 is 18 residues long. Germline V gene sequence: CDR1 SGHVS, CDR2 FNYEAQ. The chain's CDR3 is CASSPGTGSLYSNQPQHF. As DNA, the CDR3 is TGTGCCAGCAGCCCCGGGACAGGGAGCCTTTATAGCAATCAGCCCCAGCATTTT.

The chain is built from TRBV7-2 and TRBJ1-3, with D uncertain. Germline loops: CDR1 SGHTA, CDR2 FQGNSA. The V end was cut by 1 base, the J end by 0 bases, with 13 bases between. The CDR3 runs to 17 residues. The CDR3 region has the DNA TGTGCCAGCAGCTTAGTTTGGTCACTGACCTCTGGAAACACCATATATTTT. This encodes CASSLVWSLTSGNTIYF.

This rearrangement joins TRBV9 to TRBJ2-7, with 10 bases fitting TRBD1. This CDR3 contains 14 residues. Germline CDR1 reads SGDLS; CDR2 reads YYNGEE. V lost 5 bases, J lost 6 bases, and 8 bases stayed unmatched. CDR3 amino acids: CASSSPDRGGEQYF. CDR3 sequence (DNA): TGTGCCAGCAGTTCACCGGACAGGGGGGGCGAGCAGTACTTC.

This clonotype was seen only a few times. The genes are TRBV16 and TRBJ2-7; 8 nucleotides agree with TRBD1. Germline V lookup: CDR1 KGHSY, CDR2 FQNENV. This CDR3 contains 14 residues. The trim removed 3 bases at V and 3 bases at J, leaving 4 bases unmatched. CDR3 bases: TGTGCCAGCAGCCAGGGACAGGACCACTACGAGCAGTACTTC. Translation: CASSQGQDHYEQYF.

The chain employs TRBV2 and TRBJ1-2; perhaps TRBD1 as D (6 bases). The CDR3 is made up of 15 amino acids. Germline CDR1 and CDR2: SNHLY and FYNNEI. V was trimmed by 3 bases and J by 4 bases, leaving 15 bases between them. CDR3 in amino acids: CASSEKDSRGYGYTF. The CDR3 coding sequence is TGTGCCAGCAGTGAGAAGGACAGCCGAGGCTATGGCTACACCTTC.

There are a few counts of this clonotype. V usage is TRBV10-3 and J usage is TRBJ2-7; the D gene is possibly TRBD2 (6 bases). Between the trimmed V and J ends, which lost 0 bases and 2 bases, there was a span of 17 bases. Germline V gene sequence: CDR1 ENHRY, CDR2 SYGVKD. This CDR3 region has 17 residues. The CDR3 here is CAISESEGSKTAYEQYF. DNA of the CDR3: TGTGCCATCAGTGAGTCGGAGGGGTCGAAAACGGCCTACGAGCAGTACTTC.